Here is one TCR beta chain with its context. Its antigen is not known. This record belongs to a study of T cell responses to AZD1222 COVID-19 vaccine. Study-wide context: Recipients boosted at about 4 weeks or about 12 weeks are pooled.

Study observations and caveats: Reports indicate that nearly half of spike-specific TCRs are directed at unmutated variant regions. With two AZD1222 doses given, Spike-specific TCR breadth and depth both rose. Clonal diversity was possibly underestimated, and the donors were mostly white British, with more females.

Looked up from germline, CDR1 is SGDLS and CDR2 is YYNGEE. The CDR3 is 14 amino acids. V lost 0 bases and J lost 4, with 8 bases in between. Some clones are missing from TCRdb's copy, which holds only in-frame ones; the method was immunoSEQ multiplex PCR. Among under 200,000 clones listed, almost 95% were seen once. Sequenced here: peripheral blood, sampled on day 0 of AZD1222 vaccination. The gene calls are TRBV9 and TRBJ2-1; D remains unclear. The clonotype comes from an adult in good health. CDR3 sequence (DNA): TGTGCCAGCAGCGTAGACCCGGGTTACAATGAGCAGTTCTTC. Translated: CASSVDPGYNEQFF. The full variable domain, rest sourced from reference TRBV9 and TRBJ2-1, is DSGVTQTPKHLITATGQRVTLRCSPRSGDLSVYWYQQSLDQGLQFLIQYYNGEERAKGNILERFSAQQFPDLHSELNLSSLELGDSALYFCASSVDPGYNEQFFGPGTRLTVL.